Listed below are T cell receptor beta chains from one sample, sequenced in a study of cytomegalovirus exposure and HLA in healthy donors. Produced via immunoSEQ multiplex PCR; TCRdb's table is partial and in-frame only. Among more than 55,000 clones, 80% to 90% were seen once, and the ten largest hold 1% to 1.5%. The sequenced sample was PBMCs. These receptors were taken from a woman younger than 30 in good health and CMV-seronegative. Both conserved end residues are part of each CDR3. A D gene is named only where the DNA matches it firmly. Clone sizes are given selectively: once, few, many, or a class where the clone is expanded.

>TRBJ2-7|-|TRBV11-3|-
TGTGCCAGCAGCTTAGCTTCGGCCGGGGAGCAGTACTTC
CASSLASAGEQYF
>TRBJ2-2|-|TRBV10-3|-
TGTGCCATCAGTGAACTGGATTTAGCTGGGGAGCTGTTTTTT
CAISELDLAGELFF
>TRBJ1-5|TRBD1|TRBV2|-
TGTGCCAGCAGGAAAGACAGGGGGGGTATAAGCAATCAGCCCCAGCATTTT
CASRKDRGGISNQPQHF
>TRBJ1-2|-|TRBV28|-
TGTGCCAGCAGTTTACCAGGGTATGACTATGGCTACACCTTC
CASSLPGYDYGYTF
>TRBJ2-7|TRBD1|TRBV11-2|once
TGTGCCAGCAGCTTCAACCGGGACAGGGGGCACGAGCAGTACTTC
CASSFNRDRGHEQYF
>TRBJ1-1|-|TRBV28|-
TGTGCCAGCAGAACTATTACTGAAGCTTTCTTT
CASRTITEAFF
>TRBJ2-2|-|TRBV28|once
TGTGCCAGCAGTTTCACCTCAGGTACCGGGGAGCTGTTTTTT
CASSFTSGTGELFF
>TRBJ2-5|-|TRBV7-7|-
TGTGCCAGCAGCCCGCGGACGGGGGAGACCCAGTACTTC
CASSPRTGETQYF
>TRBJ2-5|-|TRBV19|-
TGTGCCAGTAGTATATCAGCCGGGATCCAAGAGACCCAGTACTTC
CASSISAGIQETQYF
>TRBJ1-2|-|TRBV7-2|-
TGTGCCAGCAGCTTAGCTATCCAGTACACCTTC
CASSLAIQYTF
>TRBJ2-7|TRBD1|TRBV5-5|-
TGTGCCAGCAGCTTGACGCCGGGACAGCAATACGAGCAGTACTTC
CASSLTPGQQYEQYF
>TRBJ1-2|-|TRBV5-1|once
TGCGCCAGCAGCTCCACCTATTCGGAGGGCTATGGCTACACCTTC
CASSSTYSEGYGYTF
>TRBJ1-3|TRBD1|TRBV6-4|-
TGTGCCAGCAGTGAGGACAGGGGAAACACCATATATTTT
CASSEDRGNTIYF
>TRBJ1-5|-|TRBV7-8|-
TGTGCCAGCAGCTTCAGGGGAAATAGCAATCAGCCCCAGCATTTT
CASSFRGNSNQPQHF
>TRBJ2-5|-|TRBV5-1|-
TGCGCCAGCAGCCTCCAGGGGGGCCAAGAGACCCAGTACTTC
CASSLQGGQETQYF
>TRBJ1-5|-|TRBV28|-
TGTGCCAGCAGTTTAGGAATGGGGGCTCAGCCCCAGCATTTT
CASSLGMGAQPQHF
>TRBJ2-5|TRBD2|TRBV19|-
TGTGCCAGTAGTATGACTAGCGATTCAGAGACCCAGTACTTC
CASSMTSDSETQYF
>TRBJ1-4|TRBD1|TRBV19|-
TGTGCCAGTAGTGGAACAGGGGGTCCAACTAATGAAAAACTGTTTTTT
CASSGTGGPTNEKLFF
>TRBJ1-4|-|TRBV6-5|-
TGTGCCAGCAGTTCAGGAAGTATTAATAATGAAAAACTGTTTTTT
CASSSGSINNEKLFF
>TRBJ1-1|TRBD1|TRBV4-1|-
TGCGCCAGCAGCCATCCCTTACAGGGGGGGAACACTGAAGCTTTCTTT
CASSHPLQGGNTEAFF
>TRBJ1-5|-|TRBV9|-
TGTGCCAGCAGCGTAGGAGGGGGACGGTATAGCAATCAGCCCCAGCATTTT
CASSVGGGRYSNQPQHF
>TRBJ2-7|TRBD2|TRBV2|-
TGTGCCAGCAGTGGAGGACTAGCGTCCAGCTCCTACGAGCAGTACTTC
CASSGGLASSSYEQYF
>TRBJ1-3|-|TRBV5-6|-
TGTGCCAGCAGCTTGGGGGTCGGCGGCACCATATATTTT
CASSLGVGGTIYF
>TRBJ1-1|TRBD1|TRBV6-5|-
TGTGCCAGCAAGCGGACAGGGCCGGGCGCTGAAGCTTTCTTT
CASKRTGPGAEAFF
>TRBJ1-4|-|TRBV4-1|few
TGCGCCAGCAGCAAGAGGGTTGGGGGCGCAAGGAGTCCGAATGAAAAACTGTTTTTT
CASSKRVGGARSPNEKLFF
>TRBJ2-7|-|TRBV28|-
TGTGCCAGCAGTTCCGGGACTTCCAGCTCCTACGAGCAGTACTTC
CASSSGTSSSYEQYF
>TRBJ2-7|TRBD1|TRBV28|-
TGTGCCAGCAGCACAGGGGTCTCCTACGAGCAGTACTTC
CASSTGVSYEQYF
>TRBJ1-5|-|TRBV10-2|-
TGCGCCAGCAGTGATAGCCAGGGAGGTATGCCCCAGCATTTT
CASSDSQGGMPQHF
>TRBJ2-3|TRBD1|TRBV19|once
TGTGCCAGTAGTATGGGGGGACAGGGTTGGCCCACGGTAGATACGCAGTATTTT
CASSMGGQGWPTVDTQYF